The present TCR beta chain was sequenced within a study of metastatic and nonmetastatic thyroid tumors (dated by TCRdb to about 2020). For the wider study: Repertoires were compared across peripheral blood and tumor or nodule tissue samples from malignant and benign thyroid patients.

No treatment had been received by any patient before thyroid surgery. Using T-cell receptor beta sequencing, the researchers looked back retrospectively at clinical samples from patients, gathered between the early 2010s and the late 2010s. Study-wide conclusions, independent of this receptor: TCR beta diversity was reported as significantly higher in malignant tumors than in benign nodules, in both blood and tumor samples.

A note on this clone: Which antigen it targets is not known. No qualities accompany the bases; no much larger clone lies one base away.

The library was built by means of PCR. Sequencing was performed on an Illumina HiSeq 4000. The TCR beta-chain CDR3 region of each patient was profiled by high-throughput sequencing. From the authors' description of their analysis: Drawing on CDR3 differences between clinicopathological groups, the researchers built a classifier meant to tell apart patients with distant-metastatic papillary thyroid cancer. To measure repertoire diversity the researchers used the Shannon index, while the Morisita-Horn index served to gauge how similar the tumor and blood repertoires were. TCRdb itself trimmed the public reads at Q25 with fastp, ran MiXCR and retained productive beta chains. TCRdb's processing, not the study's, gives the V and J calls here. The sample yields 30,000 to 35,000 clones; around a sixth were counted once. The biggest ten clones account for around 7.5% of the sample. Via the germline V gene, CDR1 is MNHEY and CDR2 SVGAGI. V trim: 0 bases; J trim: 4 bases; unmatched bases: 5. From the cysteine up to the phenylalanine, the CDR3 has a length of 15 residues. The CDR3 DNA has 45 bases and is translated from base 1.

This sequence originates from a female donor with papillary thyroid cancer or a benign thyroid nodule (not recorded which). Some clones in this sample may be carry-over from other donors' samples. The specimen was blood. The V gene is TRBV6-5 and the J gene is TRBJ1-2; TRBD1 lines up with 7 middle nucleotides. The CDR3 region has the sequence CASSYSGGFGYGYTF. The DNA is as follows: TGTGCCAGCAGTTACTCAGGGGGCTTTGGCTATGGCTACACCTTC.